This T cell receptor (beta chain) was recovered during a study of low-dose radiotherapy and immunotherapy resistance in tumors. Time point denoted: after trial treatment. Regarding treatment: LDRT plus nivolumab, ipilimumab, low-dose cyclophosphamide and aspirin (RACIN trial). TRAV- and TRBV-specific primers primed first-strand cDNA, covering alpha and beta chains. TCR amplification ran 15 to 25 PCR cycles using constant-region and V-primer adapter primers. Using its own MiXCR run on the reads, TCRdb lists one record per CDR3 protein. The table has about 39,000 distinct CDR3 sequences, less than 25% seen once. This clonotype was observed a handful of times. V was trimmed by 0 bases and J by 3 bases, leaving 9 bases between them. CDR1 is SNHLY and CDR2 is FYNNEI in the germline V gene. The CDR3 has 14 residues.

Sequencing used PBMCs, obtained after low-dose radiotherapy plus immunotherapy. The chain carries TRBV2 and TRBJ2-7, with D unclear. This TCR was recovered from a female donor with ovarian cancer. CDR3 loop: CASSEARQLYEQYF. CDR3 sequence (DNA): TGTGCCAGCAGTGAAGCTAGACAACTCTACGAGCAGTACTTC.